This TCR beta chain was captured by sequencing in a study of blood T cell repertoires in COVID-19. As for the study in general: Acute and convalescent COVID-19 samples came from the United States, Italy and Spain. From T cells, B-cell-depleted T cells, or PBMCs came the material, which was cDNA or gDNA.

Per germline, CDR1 MNHEY and CDR2 SMNVEV (reference sequence). With V trimmed by 3 bases and J by 6 bases, 6 bases remained unmatched. The length of the CDR3 is 15 residues. Authors' analysis steps: Scientists estimated how many nucleated cells there were by amplifying reference gene primers. Method: immunoSEQ multiplex PCR; TCRdb's copy keeps in-frame clones and lacks some. The DNA gave D and trimming, while V, J and clone size come from that table. The data contain about 120,000 clones, 87% of them singletons. Sequences were obtained from peripheral blood. This TCR was recovered from a human donor in a cohort sampled during active COVID-19. This chain uses TRBV27 with TRBJ2-3; the match to TRBD2 covers 10 bases. The chain's CDR3 is CASSLELAGTDTQYF. The CDR3 bases are TGTGCCAGCAGTTTGGAACTAGCGGGGACCGATACGCAGTATTTT.